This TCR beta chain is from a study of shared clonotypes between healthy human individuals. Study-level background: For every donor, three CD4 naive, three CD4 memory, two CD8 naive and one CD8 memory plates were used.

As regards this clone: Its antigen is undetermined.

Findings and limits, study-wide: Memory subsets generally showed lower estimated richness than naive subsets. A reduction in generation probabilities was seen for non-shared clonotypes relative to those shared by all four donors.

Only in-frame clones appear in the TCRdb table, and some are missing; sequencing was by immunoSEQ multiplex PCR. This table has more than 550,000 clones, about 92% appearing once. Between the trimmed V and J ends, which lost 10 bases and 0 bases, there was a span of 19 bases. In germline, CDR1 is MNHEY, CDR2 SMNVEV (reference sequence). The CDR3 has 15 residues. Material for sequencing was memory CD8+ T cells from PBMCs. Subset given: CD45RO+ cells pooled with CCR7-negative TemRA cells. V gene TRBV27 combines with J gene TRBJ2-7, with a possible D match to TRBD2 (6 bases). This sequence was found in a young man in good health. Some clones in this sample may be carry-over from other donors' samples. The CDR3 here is CATTVVGGSSYEQYF. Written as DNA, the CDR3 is TGTGCCACCACCGTCGTCGGGGGATCCTCCTACGAGCAGTACTTC.